The 6 T cell receptor beta chains in this list originate from one sample, sequenced in a study. MiXCR, run by TCRdb on the RT-PCR reads, gives a single entry per CDR3 protein. Altogether about 680,000 distinct CDR3 sequences are present, 14% being singletons, with the ten largest covering just over 3.5%. The material sequenced was memory CD4+ T cells from blood. These receptors all stem from a female donor in good health, serving as a healthy control.

V gene TRBV5-1 combines with J gene TRBJ1-2; 9 bases match TRBD1. The V segment lost 7 bases and the J segment 8 bases; nucleotides outside the gene matches: 9. Germline V gene sequence: CDR1 SGHRS, CDR2 YFSETQ. The CDR3 runs 13 residues. The CDR3 sequence is CASGETGGGGYTF. The CDR3 DNA follows: TGCGCCAGCGGAGAAACAGGGGGCGGCGGCTACACCTTC.

This clonotype was detected a few times. The genes are TRBV5-1 and TRBJ1-2; 7 positions agree with TRBD1. CDR3 length equals 14 residues. Germline assignment: CDR1 SGHRS and CDR2 YFSETQ. With 4 bases clipped from V and 8 bases from J, the junction kept 11 bases outside the gene matches. DNA of the CDR3: TGCGCCAGCAGCCAGACAGGGACGGGGAGCGGCTACACCTTC. Its translation: CASSQTGTGSGYTF.

This chain links TRBV4-1 with TRBJ1-4; D gene uncertain. Germline V gene lookup returns CDR1 MGHRA and CDR2 YSYEKL. The CDR3 is 15 residues long. Trimming shortened V by 0 bases and J by 11 bases, and 16 bases separated the two germline ends. The CDR3 DNA follows: TGCGCCAGCAGCCAAGAGAGAGTATGGCGGACTAAACTGTTTTTT. Translated, it gives CASSQERVWRTKLFF.

This clonotype was recorded many times. The chain combines TRBV5-5 with TRBJ1-2, with TRBD1 matching over 8 bases. The V gene end was trimmed by 2 bases and the J gene end by 6 bases; junction bases not matched to a gene: 3. The CDR3 consists of 13 residues. CDR1 and CDR2 from the germline V gene are SGHKS and YYEKEE (reference sequence). CDR3 residues: CASSFQGADGYTF. The CDR3 DNA follows: TGTGCCAGCAGCTTCCAGGGGGCGGATGGCTACACCTTC.

The chain combines TRBV6-5 with TRBJ2-1, with 10 bases identical to TRBD1. Germline lookup yields CDR1 MNHEY and CDR2 SVGAGI. Losses at the gene ends were 6 bases for V and 9 bases for J; bases not matched to a gene: 8. This CDR3 comprises 14 residues. For the CDR3, the DNA is TGTGCCAGCAGGTGGCGACAGGGGGCAGGTGAGCAGTTCTTC. Residues: CASRWRQGAGEQFF.

The gene calls are TRBV20-1 and TRBJ2-2, with 8 bases fitting TRBD2. This CDR3 spans 15 amino acids. V shed 7 bases and J 3 bases; nucleotides not matched to a gene: 10. Germline CDR1 and CDR2: DFQATT and SNEGSKA (reference sequence). The CDR3 region is CSVPRAGDYTGELFF. CDR3 coding DNA: TGCAGTGTTCCCCGAGCGGGAGATTACACCGGGGAGCTGTTTTTT.